These 27 T cell receptor beta chains came from one sample sequenced in a study of tumor and adjacent non-tumor tissue in lung cancer. TCRbeta libraries were built with three rounds of nested PCR, modified from ARM-PCR. TCRdb processed the multiplex PCR reads anew with MiXCR; each CDR3 protein has one entry. The table records under 95,000 distinct CDR3 sequences, approximately 81% of them present only once. The template was RNA from unsorted bulk tissue. This non-tumor lung sample came from over 3 cm beyond the tumor edge. Sequencing used distant non-tumor lung tissue. The source is a man aged 55 to 70 with non-small cell lung cancer.

As concerns this clonotype: At one end, the junction sequence differs from germline, possibly due to a read error. The chain is built from TRBV5-1 and TRBJ2-2; 9 bases line up with TRBD1. The CDR3 spans 15 residues. Per the germline V gene, CDR1 is SGHRS and CDR2 is YFSETQ. This CDR3 reads CANSLAGQGTGELCF. The CDR3 DNA follows: TGCGCCAACAGCTTGGCGGGACAGGGCACCGGGGAGCTGTGTTTT.

V is TRBV20-1 and J is TRBJ2-7; tentatively, D is TRBD2 (6 bases). The CDR3 loop spans 13 amino acids. Germline CDR1 is DFQATT and CDR2 is SNEGSKA (reference sequence). V lost 7 bases, J lost 3 bases, and 16 bases lay in between. Written as DNA, the CDR3 is TGCAGTGTAGCTGGGACTTGTGACTACGAGCAGTACTTC. As protein: CSVAGTCDYEQYF.

Notes on this clonotype: A junction boundary mismatches the germline segment, possibly from a read error. The J gene is TRBJ1-2, the V gene TRBV6-2 or TRBV6-3, with 7 bases lining up with TRBD1. CDR1 and CDR2 from the germline V gene are MNHEY and SVGEGT. The CDR3 spans 15 residues. The CDR3 DNA is TGTGCCAGCAGTTACTTTTCAACAGGGGACGATGGTTACACCTTC. Its protein is CASSYFSTGDDGYTF.

As concerns this clonotype: One junction end does not reproduce the germline sequence, and a read error may be involved. The rearrangement uses TRBV5-4 and TRBJ2-2; weak D call: TRBD2 (7 bases). This CDR3 contains 17 residues. Germline CDR1 is SGHNT and CDR2 is YYREEE (reference sequence). CDR3 in amino acids: CGSSLPGGASNPGELFF. CDR3 nucleotide sequence: TGTGGCAGCAGCCTCCCTGGGGGGGCGTCGAACCCCGGGGAGCTGTTTTTT.

Details on this clonotype: The germline gene is not matched at one end of the junction; a read error may be the cause. The CDR3 DNA reads as TGTGCTAGTGGCCCGGGGGCCCATAGCACAGATAAGCAGTATTTT. Translated, it gives CASGPGAHSTDKQYF. The V and J genes are TRBV12-5 and TRBJ2-3; D assignment may be TRBD1 or TRBD2 (6 bases each). Germline V gene data show CDR1 as LGHNT and CDR2 as FRNRAP. The CDR3 is 15 amino acids.

As concerns this clonotype: A single base separates this from a much larger clone, so it may be a read error. The chain employs TRBV6-5 and TRBJ2-5; TRBD1 aligns across 7 bases. V trimming: 10 bases; J trimming: 2 bases; junction bases outside the gene matches: 10. Germline V lookup: CDR1 MNHEY, CDR2 SVGAGI. The CDR3 totals 14 residues. The CDR3 region has the DNA TGTGCCAACAGCGAAATCAGGGGGCAAGAGACCCAGTACTTC. This gives the protein CANSEIRGQETQYF.

In regard to this clonotype: One end of the junction varies from germline; a read error may be responsible. J is TRBJ2-7 and V is TRBV11-3; unclear D gene. The CDR3 is made up of 12 amino acids. Germline V gives CDR1 SGHNT, CDR2 YENEEA. The CDR3 DNA follows: TGTGCCATCAGCCGGAGTAACGGCGAGCAGTACTTC. This gives the protein CAISRSNGEQYF.

This clonotype has a single count. J is TRBJ1-1 and V is TRBV29-1; 7 bases line up with TRBD1. Per the germline V gene, CDR1 is SQVTM and CDR2 is ANQGSEA. The CDR3 loop spans 13 amino acids. The CDR3 coding sequence is TGCAGTGATCCCGGGACAGTGAACACTGAAGCTTTCTTT. It codes for CSDPGTVNTEAFF.

Worth noting for this clonotype: A much larger clone lies a single base off, so this may be a read error. This chain connects TRBV4-1 to TRBJ2-2; the D is unclear. Germline CDR1 is MGHRA and CDR2 is YSYEKL. The CDR3 spans 16 residues. The CDR3 nucleotides read TGCGCCAGCAGGCAAGAAGTCCATCGGTCCTCCGGGGAGCTGTTTTTT. This translates into CASRQEVHRSSGELFF.

Concerning this clonotype: Its ends do not fully match the called genes, so a read error is possible. The chain carries TRBV6-2 or TRBV6-3 and TRBJ1-1; D not resolved. Per germline, CDR1 MNHEY and CDR2 SVGEGT. This CDR3 comprises 14 residues. CDR3 protein: CASNYPYGNFEAFF. The CDR3 coding sequence is TGTGCCAGCAATTACCCCTACGGGAACTTTGAAGCTTTCTTT.

The chain has TRBV5-1 and TRBJ2-1, with 14 bases that match TRBD2. Germline CDR1 is SGHRS and CDR2 is YFSETQ. The J segment lost 0 bases and the V segment lost 4 bases, leaving 9 bases of the junction unmatched. The CDR3 consists of 19 residues. CDR3 protein: CASSGAGTSGGSSYNEQFF. CDR3 nucleotides: TGCGCCAGCAGCGGGGCCGGGACTAGCGGGGGAAGCTCCTACAATGAGCAGTTCTTC.

The chain is built from TRBV27 and TRBJ1-5; D unresolved. Germline CDR1 reads MNHEY; CDR2 reads SMNVEV (reference sequence). This CDR3 is built from 13 residues. V lost 6 bases, J lost 1 base, and 7 bases lay in between. CDR3 coding DNA: TGTGCCAGCAGCCGCATAAGCAATCAGCCCCAGCATTTT. It codes for CASSRISNQPQHF.

As to this clonotype: Because it lacks the conserved phenylalanine or tryptophan at the end, this CDR3 is likely a read error. The chain joins TRBV4-1 to TRBJ1-6; D uncertain. The CDR3 has 14 residues. Germline V CDR1 and CDR2: MGHRA, YSYEKL. V was trimmed by 3 bases and J by 11 bases, leaving 14 bases between them. CDR3 nucleotide sequence: TGCGCCAGCAGCCAGGGTGTAGGGTCGACACCCCTCCACTAT. It is translated as CASSQGVGSTPLHY.

In the case of this clonotype: At one end the junction does not follow the germline gene, possibly because of a read error. CDR3 DNA: TGTTCCAGCAGCTTTTTTGGTGGAAGCAATCAGCCCCAGCATTTT. Translating it yields CSSSFFGGSNQPQHF. The V gene is TRBV5-4, the J gene TRBJ1-5; the D is unclear. The length of the CDR3 is 15 residues. The germline V gene encodes CDR1 SGHNT and CDR2 YYREEE (reference sequence).

In the case of this clonotype: Germline and junction disagree at one end, which may indicate a read error. The chain carries TRBV4-2 and TRBJ1-1; D perhaps matches TRBD1 (5 bases). The CDR3 has 16 amino acids. Germline V CDR1 and CDR2: LGHNA, YNFKEQ. CDR3 in amino acids: CASSQVGHFENTDAFF. The CDR3 bases are TGTGCCAGCAGCCAAGTCGGACATTTTGAGAACACTGACGCTTTCTTT.

A single count supports this clonotype. J is TRBJ2-3 and V is TRBV28; no reliable D call. Trimming removed 5 bases at V and 6 bases at J, with 15 bases between. The CDR3 extends over 14 amino acids. The V gene's germline CDR1 is MDHEN and CDR2 SYDVKM. For the CDR3, the DNA is TGTGCCAGCAGTCATGACAAGCCCGATGATACGCAGTATTTT. Translated, it gives CASSHDKPDDTQYF. The whole variable domain, remainder taken from reference TRBV28 and TRBJ2-3, is DVKVTQSSRYLVKRTGEKVFLECVQDMDHENMFWYRQDPGLGLRLIYFSYDVKMKEKGDIPEGYSVSREKKERFSLILESASTNQTSMYLCASSHDKPDDTQYFGPGTRLTVL.

This clonotype was recorded only once. Because it lacks the conserved phenylalanine or tryptophan at the end, this CDR3 is likely a read error. The chain uses TRBV6-5 and TRBJ2-1; D perhaps matches TRBD1 (5 bases). The CDR3 has 17 residues. Per the germline V gene, CDR1 is MNHEY and CDR2 is SVGAGI. DNA of the CDR3: TGTGCCAGCAGTTACTCATACAGGCCGAGCTCCTACATTGAGCAGTTCTTA. It translates to CASSYSYRPSSYIEQFL.

V and J are TRBV11-2 and TRBJ1-6, with TRBD1 as a possible D gene (6 bases). The V and J ends lost 5 bases and 11 bases respectively, with 16 bases between them. The CDR3 totals 14 residues. CDR1 and CDR2 from the germline V gene are SGHAT and FQNNGV. CDR3 DNA sequence: TGTGCCAGCAGCACTGGGGGGCGGAGACCACCCCTCCACTTT. This sequence encodes CASSTGGRRPPLHF.

Details on this clonotype: An end of the junction differs from the germline gene, which may be a read error. The chain employs TRBV5-1 and TRBJ1-5, with TRBD1 identical over 7 bases. This CDR3 comprises 13 residues. The germline V gene has CDR1 SGHRS and CDR2 YFSETQ. This CDR3 reads CAISMRQGQPQHF. CDR3 coding DNA: TGCGCCATCAGCATGCGACAGGGTCAGCCCCAGCATTTT.

This clonotype was observed a few times. At one of its ends the junction is not consistent with the germline gene, which may arise from a read error. This chain links TRBV11-1 with TRBJ2-2, with TRBD2 identical over 14 bases. Per the germline V gene, CDR1 is SGHAT and CDR2 is FQDESV (reference sequence). The CDR3 sequence is 17 residues long. CDR3 sequence reads: CANSRTSGGTNTGELFF. CDR3 DNA: TGTGCCAACAGCCGGACTAGCGGGGGGACTAACACCGGTGAGCTGTTTTTT.

The rearrangement links TRBV6-5 to TRBJ2-5; 7 bases are a match to TRBD2. The V gene end was trimmed by 5 bases and the J gene end by 14 bases; junction bases not matched to a gene: 17. Per germline, CDR1 MNHEY and CDR2 SVGAGI. This CDR3 has 14 amino acids. CDR3 in amino acids: CASSDTGTAGVHYF. CDR3 DNA: TGTGCCAGCAGTGATACCGGAACCGCGGGGGTCCATTACTTC.

Concerning this clonotype itself: Without the conserved terminal phenylalanine or tryptophan, this CDR3 likely stems from a read error. The DNA is left out, because the CDR3 cannot be placed on it with certainty; the CDR3 is given as TCRdb lists it. V and J are TRBV20-1 and TRBJ2-7. Including both end residues, the CDR3 is 13 amino acids long. The germline CDR1 and CDR2 sequences are DFQATT and SNEGSKA (reference sequence). The CDR3 spells CSAYVASSYEQYL.

This chain joins TRBV20-1 and TRBJ2-7; 9 nucleotides agree with TRBD2. The CDR3 is 16 amino acids. The J segment lost 10 bases and the V segment lost 0 bases, leaving 16 bases of the junction unmatched. Germline V gene lookup returns CDR1 DFQATT and CDR2 SNEGSKA (reference sequence). The chain's CDR3 is CSARDGSSGTNYDQYF. The CDR3 region has the DNA TGCAGTGCTAGAGACGGGTCTAGCGGGACGAACTATGATCAGTACTTC.

For this clonotype: Being one base from a much bigger clone, this may be a read error. V is TRBV24-1 and J is TRBJ2-3; no firm D call. The CDR3 loop spans 12 amino acids. The V end was cut by 3 bases, the J end by 6 bases, with 6 bases between. CDR1 is KGHDR, CDR2 SFDVKD, per germline. CDR3 DNA: TGTGCCACCAGTGATACAATCGATACGCAGTATTTT. This codes for CATSDTIDTQYF.

Of note for this clonotype: This may stem from a read error, because a much larger clone lies one nucleotide away. The J gene is TRBJ1-5, the V gene TRBV5-5; TRBD1 matches at 10 bases. The germline CDR1 and CDR2 sequences are SGHKS and YYEKEE (reference sequence). This CDR3 spans 15 amino acids. The DNA for the CDR3 is TGTACCAGCAGCACTGGGACAGGGGAGGGTCAGCCCCAGCATTTT. This encodes CTSSTGTGEGQPQHF.

CDR3 residues: CASCLLQGNEAFF. Here the CDR3 DNA reads TGTGCCAGCTGCCTGCTTCAGGGCAATGAAGCTTTCTTT. The rearrangement joins TRBV5-6 to TRBJ1-1, with a tentative D call TRBD1 (5 bases). Trimming stripped 7 bases from V and 7 bases from J, with 17 bases between. This CDR3 region has 13 residues. Germline CDR1 and CDR2: SGHDT and YYEEEE.

This clonotype was picked up many times. The rearrangement uses TRBV12-3 or TRBV12-4 and TRBJ1-3; D unresolved. The CDR3 is 14 amino acids. V shed 8 bases and J shed 2 bases, with 13 bases lying between them. CDR3 residues: CASAERRAGNTIYF. The CDR3 DNA reads TGTGCCAGCGCCGAAAGGAGGGCTGGAAACACCATATATTTT.